The clone carrying this T cell receptor beta chain has a count of ten or more. Antigen unknown. This record comes from a study of T cells in Graves' hyperthyroidism and ophthalmopathy. Study-wide results and caveats: Stable hyperthyroidism and ophthalmopathy were separated using 13 V-J signatures.

Germline loops: CDR1 DFQATT, CDR2 SNEGSKA (reference sequence). The ends were cut back, 3 bases at V and 4 bases at J, with 15 bases in the middle. This CDR3 has 14 residues. Patients aged 18 to 65 had newly diagnosed hyperthyroidism lasting under 2 months. Thyroid ultrasound and orbital computed tomography, with clinical symptoms and serum thyroxine and TRAb, informed diagnoses. First hyperthyroidism diagnosis is when the blood sample was obtained, before any ophthalmopathy symptoms. TCR beta CDR3 regions were amplified from RNA. HTBI primers were employed in a first-round RT-PCR of the TCR CDR3. From the multiplex PCR reads, TCRdb called clonotypes with MiXCR, one entry per CDR3 protein. The table has about 300,000 distinct CDR3 sequences, less than 30% seen once; the top ten hold around 30%.

This chain joins TRBV20-1 and TRBJ1-2; D is ambiguous. The sequenced sample was blood. This clonotype was sampled from a man aged 40-49 years with Graves' hyperthyroidism that later progressed to Graves' ophthalmopathy. The CDR3 reads CSASIEDVTYGYTF. The CDR3 DNA follows: TGCAGTGCTAGTATCGAAGACGTAACCTATGGCTACACCTTC.